The rows below give T cell receptor beta chains drawn from one sample of a study of blood T cell repertoires in COVID-19. Profiled with immunoSEQ multiplex PCR; TCRdb holds only in-frame clones, not every one. Of 150,000 or so clones listed, over 75% are singletons. Sample: PBMCs or T cells enriched from blood (not recorded which). The receptors here all came from a woman aged 45-60 years who had recovered from COVID-19. Both conserved end residues are part of each CDR3. Fields, in order: D gene, V gene, J gene, CDR3 protein. The D gene is left open where the match is weak.

>NA|TRBV3-1/TRBV3-2|TRBJ2-5
CASSQDRLQSGETQYF
>TRBD2|TRBV19|TRBJ2-7
CASSMLAGAYEQYF
>TRBD1|TRBV12-5|TRBJ2-5
CASGPDRAETQYF
>TRBD1|TRBV27|TRBJ2-1
CASSLLTGGGEQFF
>TRBD2|TRBV6-2/TRBV6-3|TRBJ2-1
CASSIAGGPVTSYNEQFF
>NA|TRBV9|TRBJ1-6
CASSVAGSYNSPLHF
>TRBD1|TRBV5-4|TRBJ1-3
CASSLAIQGFGNTIYF
>NA|TRBV24-1|TRBJ2-1
CATGSGNEQFF
>NA|TRBV5-1|TRBJ1-2
CASSLGTRVGYGYTF
>NA|TRBV24-1|TRBJ2-1
CATFYNEQFF
>TRBD1|TRBV19|TRBJ2-1
CASSPSLYRTGDNEQFF
>NA|TRBV13|TRBJ1-1
CASRKQNTEAFF
>TRBD1|TRBV3-1/TRBV3-2|TRBJ1-5
CASSPTRGSNQPQHF
>TRBD1|TRBV19|TRBJ1-1
CASSTGGNTEAFF
>TRBD1|TRBV9|TRBJ1-1
CASSDPGQGGTEAFF
>TRBD2|TRBV5-1|TRBJ2-5
CASSLAPSGGASVETQYF
>NA|TRBV7-9|TRBJ2-1
CASSNLSEQFF
>NA|TRBV9|TRBJ2-1
CASSSRPENEQFF
>NA|TRBV5-1|TRBJ2-7
CASSLSSVYEQYF
>NA|TRBV19|TRBJ1-4
CATRGVGGTEKLFF
>NA|TRBV4-1|TRBJ1-1
CASRPPRAWGPVTEAFF
>TRBD1|TRBV6-5|TRBJ1-6
CASSYVRQGGSPLHF
>NA|TRBV5-6|TRBJ2-2
CASSLLWGGVTGELFF
>TRBD1|TRBV19|TRBJ1-1
CASSIRTGGRGTEAFF
>NA|TRBV30|TRBJ1-2
CAWYSPTYGYTF
>NA|TRBV19|TRBJ2-1
CASRRAPAYNEQFF
>NA|TRBV11-3|TRBJ1-1
CASSLDRGGHGTEAFF
>NA|TRBV5-1|TRBJ2-3
CASSFRGSTDTQYF
>NA|TRBV19|TRBJ1-5
CASSFLPKDTQPQHF
>TRBD1|TRBV30|TRBJ2-7
CAWSALHPGTAASYEQYF
>NA|TRBV12-3/TRBV12-4|TRBJ1-1
CASSVSTEAFF
>TRBD1|TRBV4-1|TRBJ2-2
CASSRTQDRVTGELFF
>TRBD1|TRBV11-3|TRBJ1-2
CASSFQGAAYGYTF
>NA|TRBV29-1|TRBJ2-5
CSTGLGGAGGETQYF
>NA|TRBV18|TRBJ1-1
CATTPQGRNTEAFF
>NA|TRBV18|TRBJ2-5
CASSQNPGLQETQYF
>TRBD1|TRBV19|TRBJ1-6
CASSIDKGRGTYNSPLHF
>TRBD1|TRBV29-1|TRBJ2-3
CSVATGGGTDTQYF
>TRBD2|TRBV9|TRBJ2-4
CASSAPSGGAGKNIQYF
>NA|TRBV5-1|TRBJ1-6
CASSLDGPGRNSPLHF
>TRBD1|TRBV7-9|TRBJ1-5
CASSYYGQGSNQPQHF
>NA|TRBV7-9|TRBJ1-2
CASSITVEGYTF
>NA|TRBV5-1|TRBJ2-1
CASSSASRHNEQFF
>TRBD1|TRBV7-2|TRBJ1-5
CASSGQDSNQPQHF
>TRBD1|TRBV6-2/TRBV6-3|TRBJ2-1
CASSYPSDRVSDEQFF
>TRBD1|TRBV4-2|TRBJ2-1
CASSPNWDRRTYNEQFF
>TRBD1|TRBV6-5|TRBJ1-4
CASSYTRTGDNEKLFF
>NA|TRBV5-1|TRBJ2-2
CASRGATGELFF
>NA|TRBV2|TRBJ2-3
CASSLMDLLSDTQYF
>NA|TRBV7-9|TRBJ2-1
CASSLVSGSGYNEQFF
>TRBD2|TRBV5-1|TRBJ2-2
CASSLVVTSGGNTGELFF
>NA|TRBV7-9|TRBJ1-6
CASSSPAREVGSPLHF
>TRBD2|TRBV18|TRBJ2-3
CASSLSSGGVDTQYF
>TRBD1|TRBV19|TRBJ2-7
CASEGRTGGTYEQYF
>TRBD1|TRBV7-2|TRBJ2-7
CASSLVDTGAGEQYF
>TRBD1|TRBV6-5|TRBJ2-5
CASIHRGLSQETQYF
>TRBD2|TRBV5-1|TRBJ2-3
CASSIGTSGAMDQYF
>NA|TRBV5-6|TRBJ2-5
CASSLAGGEETQYF
>NA|TRBV29-1|TRBJ2-7
CSVLAGVYEQYF